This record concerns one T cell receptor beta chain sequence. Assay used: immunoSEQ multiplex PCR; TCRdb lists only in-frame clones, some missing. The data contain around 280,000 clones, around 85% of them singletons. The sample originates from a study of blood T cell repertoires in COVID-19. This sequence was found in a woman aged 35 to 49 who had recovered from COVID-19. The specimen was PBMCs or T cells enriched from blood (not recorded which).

CDR3: CASSLGPQVNQPQHF. In DNA, the CDR3 is TGTGCCAGCAGCTTAGGTCCTCAGGTTAATCAGCCCCAGCATTTT. V usage is TRBV7-2 and J usage is TRBJ1-5; D gene uncertain. The CDR3 contains 15 residues. Trimming stripped 1 base from V and 4 bases from J, with 11 bases between. The germline gives CDR1 SGHTA, CDR2 FQGNSA. The variable domain in full, completed from reference TRBV7-2 and TRBJ1-5, reads GAGVSQSPSNKVTEKGKDVELRCDPISGHTALYWYRQSLGQGLEFLIYFQGNSAPDKSGLPSDRFSAERTGGSVSTLTIQRTQQEDSAVYLCASSLGPQVNQPQHFGDGTRLSIL.